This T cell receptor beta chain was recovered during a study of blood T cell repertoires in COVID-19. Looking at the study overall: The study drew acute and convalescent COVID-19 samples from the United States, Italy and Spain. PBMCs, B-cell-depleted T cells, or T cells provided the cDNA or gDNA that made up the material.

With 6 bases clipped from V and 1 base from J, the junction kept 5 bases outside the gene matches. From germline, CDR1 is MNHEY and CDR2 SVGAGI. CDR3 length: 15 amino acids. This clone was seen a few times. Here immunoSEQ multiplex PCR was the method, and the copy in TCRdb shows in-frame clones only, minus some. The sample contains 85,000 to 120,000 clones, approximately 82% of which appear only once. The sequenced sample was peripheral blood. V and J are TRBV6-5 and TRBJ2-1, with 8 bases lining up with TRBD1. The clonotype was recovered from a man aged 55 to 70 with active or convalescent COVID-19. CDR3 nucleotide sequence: TGTGCCAGCAGATCGGACAGGGCTTCCTACAATGAGCAGTTCTTC. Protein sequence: CASRSDRASYNEQFF.